This T cell receptor beta chain was identified during a study of T cells in Graves' hyperthyroidism and ophthalmopathy. In the study overall: Any treatment followed the collection of peripheral blood at initial diagnosis. Study-level results: Blood held most thyroid clonotypes expanded above 0.001 frequency. Ophthalmopathy could be told apart from stable hyperthyroidism with a 13 V-J model.

There were TCR beta CDR3 regions amplified from RNA transcripts. When the TCR CDR3 underwent first-round RT-PCR, the HTBI primer set was used. TCRdb analysed the multiplex PCR reads with MiXCR anew, one entry per CDR3 protein. The sample holds about 480,000 distinct CDR3 sequences, less than 25% seen once. This clonotype showed up many times. No antigen is known for it. Source material for PBMCs was more than 7.5 ml fresh peripheral blood. Germline V gene lookup returns CDR1 MGHDK and CDR2 SYGVNS. V gave up 5 bases and J gave up 2 bases, with 12 bases separating them. The CDR3 is 14 residues long. This TCR derives from a woman in her 30s with Graves' ophthalmopathy. The sample comprised blood. V and J are TRBV25-1 and TRBJ1-2; perhaps TRBD1 as D (5 bases). DNA for the CDR3: TGTGCCAGCAGTACTTTGGGACCGAACTATGGCTACACCTTC. It encodes CASSTLGPNYGYTF.